This note documents a single TCR beta chain sequence. Its antigen remains unknown. The sample comes from a study of shared clonotypes between healthy human individuals. Study-level results: When naive CD4 clonotypes were compared across a few donors, about 4.8% were shared.

Produced via immunoSEQ multiplex PCR; TCRdb's table is partial and in-frame only. The sample holds over a million clones, about four fifths seen once. V lost 1 base and J 5 bases, leaving 16 bases between the germline ends. The CDR3 consists of 16 residues. Germline lookup yields CDR1 MNHNS and CDR2 SASEGT. This chain uses TRBV6-1 with TRBJ2-3; D possibly corresponds to TRBD2 (6 bases). Sequenced material: memory CD4+ T cells from PBMCs. Subset denoted: CD45RA-negative fraction. The sequence came from a man aged 18-30 years in good health. Some clones in this sample may be carry-over from other donors' samples. The CDR3 spells CASSEGSAGFIDTQYF. In DNA form, the CDR3 reads TGTGCCAGCAGTGAAGGGTCGGCGGGATTCATAGATACGCAGTATTTT.